What follows is one T cell receptor beta chain and its context. As yet, its antigen is unknown. The V gene lost 2 bases and the J gene lost 6 bases, with 10 bases spanning the gap. Germline CDR1 and CDR2: MNHEY and SVGEGT. This CDR3 comprises 13 residues. This record comes from a study of yellow fever vaccine responses in identical twins. TCRdb called the RT-PCR reads again in MiXCR, with one record for every CDR3 protein. The data contain 2,500 or so distinct CDR3 sequences, around four fifths of them seen just once; the ten biggest clones take up roughly a tenth. Findings and limits, study-wide: A vaccine T cell response that seemed partly convergent and partly personalized was reported in twins.

The sample in question was T cells from blood (PBMCs), unsorted or a sorted subset (not recorded which), obtained before or after yellow fever vaccination (not recorded which). The receptor was isolated from a female donor who received the yellow fever vaccine. V gene TRBV6-2 or TRBV6-3 combines with J gene TRBJ1-2; weak D call: TRBD1 (5 bases). CDR3 amino acids: CASSYGPGNGYTF. The CDR3 region has the DNA TGTGCCAGCAGTTACGGTCCAGGGAATGGCTACACCTTC.